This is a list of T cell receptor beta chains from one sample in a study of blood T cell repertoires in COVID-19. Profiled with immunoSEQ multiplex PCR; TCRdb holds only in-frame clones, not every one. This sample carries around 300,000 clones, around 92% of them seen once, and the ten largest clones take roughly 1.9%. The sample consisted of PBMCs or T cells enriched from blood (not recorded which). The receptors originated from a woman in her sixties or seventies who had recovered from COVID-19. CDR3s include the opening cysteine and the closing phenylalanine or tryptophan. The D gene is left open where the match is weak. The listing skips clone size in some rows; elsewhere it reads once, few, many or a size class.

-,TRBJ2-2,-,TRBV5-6,CASSFQSTGELFF,TGTGCCAGCAGCTTCCAATCCACCGGGGAGCTGTTTTTT
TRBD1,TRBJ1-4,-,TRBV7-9,CASSPQGAREKLFF,TGTGCCAGCAGCCCGCAGGGGGCGCGAGAAAAACTGTTTTTT
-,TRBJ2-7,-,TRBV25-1,CASRDDRSFSYEQYF,TGTGCCAGCAGAGACGACAGGTCCTTCTCCTACGAGCAGTACTTC
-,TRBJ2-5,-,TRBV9,CASSVDSGFQETQYF,TGTGCCAGCAGCGTAGATTCGGGATTCCAAGAGACCCAGTACTTC
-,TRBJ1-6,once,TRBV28,CASSLHLQSPLHF,TGTGCCAGCAGTCTCCACCTGCAGTCACCCCTCCACTTT
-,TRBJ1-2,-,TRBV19,CASSIWPFYGYTF,TGTGCCAGTAGTATATGGCCCTTCTATGGCTACACCTTC
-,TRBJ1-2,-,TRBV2,CASSESGRVFTYGYTF,TGTGCCAGCAGTGAGTCGGGAAGAGTTTTTACTTATGGCTACACCTTC
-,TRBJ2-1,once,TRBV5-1,CASSTRTRDEQFF,TGCGCCAGCAGCACCAGAACTAGGGATGAGCAGTTCTTC
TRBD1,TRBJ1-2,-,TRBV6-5,CASSKFGQVNYGYTF,TGTGCCAGCAGTAAATTCGGACAGGTGAACTATGGCTACACCTTC
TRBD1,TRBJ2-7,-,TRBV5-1,CASSQGTGDYEQYF,TGCGCCAGCAGCCAAGGGACAGGGGACTACGAGCAGTACTTC
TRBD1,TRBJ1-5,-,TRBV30,CAWSVVRGDQPQHF,TGTGCCTGGAGTGTAGTCAGGGGGGATCAGCCCCAGCATTTT
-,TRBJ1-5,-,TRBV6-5,CASRTAGNQPQHF,TGTGCCAGCAGGACAGCGGGGAATCAGCCCCAGCATTTT
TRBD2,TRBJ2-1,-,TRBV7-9,CASSLAKRGGPYNEQFF,TGTGCCAGCAGCTTAGCGAAGCGGGGGGGCCCCTACAATGAGCAGTTCTTC
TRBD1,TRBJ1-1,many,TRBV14,CASSRTPGTDTEAFF,TGTGCCAGCAGCCGAACGCCCGGGACAGACACTGAAGCTTTCTTT
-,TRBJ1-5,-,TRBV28,CASSLLEQPQHF,TGTGCCAGCAGTTTATTAGAACAGCCCCAGCATTTT
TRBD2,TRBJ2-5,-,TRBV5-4,CASSFSGGQTQYF,TGTGCCAGCAGCTTTAGCGGGGGGCAGACCCAGTACTTC
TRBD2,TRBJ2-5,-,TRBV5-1,CASSRTSGQETQYF,TGCGCCAGCAGCCGGACTAGCGGGCAAGAGACCCAGTACTTC
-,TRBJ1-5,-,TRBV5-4,CASSTDTNQPQHF,TGTGCCAGCAGCACGGACACAAATCAGCCCCAGCATTTT
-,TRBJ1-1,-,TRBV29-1,CSVVRAGDTEAFF,TGCAGCGTTGTCAGGGCTGGGGACACTGAAGCTTTCTTT
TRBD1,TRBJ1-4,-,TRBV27,CASSSHGTANEKLFF,TGTGCCAGCAGTTCACACGGGACAGCTAATGAAAAACTGTTTTTT
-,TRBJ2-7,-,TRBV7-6,CASSLGTTLHF,TGTGCCAGCAGCTTGGGGACAACCTTGCACTTC
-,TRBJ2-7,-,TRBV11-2,CASSWQGYEQYF,TGTGCCAGCAGCTGGCAGGGTTACGAGCAGTACTTC
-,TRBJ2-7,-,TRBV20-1,CSARGHSEQYF,TGCAGTGCTAGAGGGCACAGCGAGCAGTACTTC
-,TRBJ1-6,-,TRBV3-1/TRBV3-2,CASSRSGDTSPLHF,TGTGCCAGCAGCCGTTCAGGGGACACTTCACCCCTCCACTTT
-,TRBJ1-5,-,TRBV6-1,CASSEKQGNQPQHF,TGTGCCAGCAGTGAAAAACAGGGCAATCAGCCCCAGCATTTT
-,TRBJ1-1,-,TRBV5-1,CASSLRPLSGNTEAFF,TGCGCCAGCAGCTTGCGACCTCTCTCAGGGAACACTGAAGCTTTCTTT
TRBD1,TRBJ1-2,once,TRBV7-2,CASSSNLGQGGNGYTF,TGTGCCAGCAGCTCCAATTTGGGACAGGGGGGTAATGGCTACACCTTC